This is a list of T cell receptor beta chains from one sample in a study of CD8+ T cells in alopecia areata. Produced via immunoSEQ multiplex PCR; TCRdb's table is partial and in-frame only. The sample carries approximately 150,000 clones, approximately 51% recorded once. This material consisted of CD4+ T cells sorted from blood, taken at week 0. These receptors all come from a human donor with alopecia areata. Each CDR3 is given with its conserved first and last residue. The D gene is left open where the match is weak. The listing skips clone size in some rows; elsewhere it reads once, few, many or a size class.

D: .
V: TRBV7-2
J: TRBJ2-3
size: .
CDR3: CASSLLGTQYF
DNA: TGTGCCAGCAGCTTATTGGGTACGCAGTATTTT

D: .
V: TRBV7-2
J: TRBJ1-1
size: few
CDR3: CASSFPGGTEAFF
DNA: TGTGCCAGCAGCTTTCCTGGGGGAACTGAAGCTTTCTTT

D: TRBD1
V: TRBV30
J: TRBJ1-2
size: .
CDR3: CAWEQGTYGYTF
DNA: TGTGCCTGGGAACAGGGGACCTATGGCTACACCTTC

D: .
V: TRBV25-1
J: TRBJ1-1
size: .
CDR3: CASSGSLNTEAFF
DNA: TGTGCCAGCAGTGGATCTCTGAACACTGAAGCTTTCTTT

D: TRBD2
V: TRBV7-8
J: TRBJ2-7
size: .
CDR3: CATGTSGASYEQYF
DNA: TGTGCCACTGGGACTAGCGGAGCCTCCTACGAGCAGTACTTC

D: .
V: TRBV6-5
J: TRBJ2-1
size: few
CDR3: CASSYAGRSYNEQFF
DNA: TGTGCCAGCAGTTACGCGGGTCGCTCCTACAATGAGCAGTTCTTC

D: TRBD2
V: TRBV18
J: TRBJ2-7
size: .
CDR3: CASSILSGSGNEQYF
DNA: TGTGCCAGCTCAATTCTCAGCGGGAGTGGGAACGAGCAGTACTTC

D: .
V: TRBV29-1
J: TRBJ2-5
size: .
CDR3: CSVDFLMGETQYF
DNA: TGCAGCGTTGACTTCTTAATGGGGGAGACCCAGTACTTC

D: TRBD1
V: TRBV5-1
J: TRBJ1-1
size: .
CDR3: CASSLRSTGGEAFF
DNA: TGCGCCAGCAGCCTCCGAAGTACAGGGGGGGAAGCTTTCTTT

D: .
V: TRBV5-4
J: TRBJ2-1
size: .
CDR3: CASSLGTVSYNEQFF
DNA: TGTGCCAGCAGCTTGGGGACGGTCTCCTACAATGAGCAGTTCTTC

D: .
V: TRBV29-1
J: TRBJ1-5
size: .
CDR3: CSVGVDGNQPQHF
DNA: TGCAGCGTGGGAGTAGATGGCAATCAGCCCCAGCATTTT

D: .
V: TRBV5-1
J: TRBJ1-5
size: .
CDR3: CASSLEGFNQPQHF
DNA: TGCGCCAGCAGCTTGGAGGGTTTCAATCAGCCCCAGCATTTT

D: .
V: TRBV25-1
J: TRBJ1-5
size: .
CDR3: CASSEGRGGNQPQHF
DNA: TGTGCCAGCAGTGAGGGCAGAGGGGGAAATCAGCCCCAGCATTTT

D: .
V: TRBV9
J: TRBJ2-1
size: .
CDR3: CASSVANSVGEQFF
DNA: TGTGCCAGCAGCGTAGCTAACTCAGTCGGTGAGCAGTTCTTC

D: .
V: TRBV28
J: TRBJ2-2
size: .
CDR3: CASERTEGSIYPGELFF
DNA: TGTGCCAGTGAGAGAACCGAAGGCTCGATCTACCCCGGGGAGCTGTTTTTT

D: TRBD2
V: TRBV4-3
J: TRBJ2-7
size: few
CDR3: CASSQEASGRYEQYF
DNA: TGCGCCAGCAGCCAAGAGGCTAGCGGGAGGTACGAGCAGTACTTC

D: TRBD1
V: TRBV2
J: TRBJ1-1
size: .
CDR3: CASKRDRGNTEAFF
DNA: TGTGCCAGCAAACGGGACAGGGGGAACACTGAAGCTTTCTTT

D: TRBD2
V: TRBV7-2
J: TRBJ2-7
size: .
CDR3: CASSLEGTSGSYEQYF
DNA: TGTGCCAGCAGCTTAGAGGGGACTAGCGGGAGCTACGAGCAGTACTTC

D: .
V: TRBV11-2
J: TRBJ1-1
size: .
CDR3: CASSLGMNTEAFF
DNA: TGTGCCAGCAGCTTAGGAATGAACACTGAAGCTTTCTTT

D: .
V: TRBV9
J: TRBJ2-5
size: few
CDR3: CASSVAGLLQETQYF
DNA: TGTGCCAGCAGCGTAGCTGGGCTATTACAAGAGACCCAGTACTTC

D: .
V: TRBV29-1
J: TRBJ1-3
size: few
CDR3: CSVEAGYTIYF
DNA: TGCAGCGTTGAAGCCGGTTACACCATATATTTT

D: .
V: TRBV30
J: TRBJ2-7
size: .
CDR3: CAWKQNSEQYF
DNA: TGTGCCTGGAAGCAAAACAGCGAGCAGTACTTC

D: .
V: TRBV7-3
J: TRBJ2-7
size: .
CDR3: CASSLNPSYEQYF
DNA: TGTGCCAGCAGCTTAAATCCCTCCTACGAGCAGTACTTC

D: TRBD2
V: TRBV5-3
J: TRBJ2-1
size: few
CDR3: CASEDQRGAIREQFF
DNA: TGTGCCAGTGAAGACCAGCGGGGAGCGATCAGGGAGCAGTTCTTC

D: .
V: TRBV30
J: TRBJ2-7
size: few
CDR3: CACEKPRTSYEQYF
DNA: TGTGCCTGTGAGAAACCTAGAACTAGCTACGAGCAGTACTTC

D: .
V: TRBV30
J: TRBJ1-2
size: .
CDR3: CAWSDGLNYGYTF
DNA: TGTGCCTGGAGTGATGGTCTTAACTATGGCTACACCTTC

D: .
V: TRBV30
J: TRBJ1-4
size: .
CDR3: CASAALGGEKLFF
DNA: TGTGCCTCGGCGGCCCTAGGCGGTGAAAAACTGTTTTTT

D: TRBD1
V: TRBV4-1
J: TRBJ1-1
size: .
CDR3: CASSLQGANTEAFF
DNA: TGCGCCAGCAGCCTCCAGGGGGCGAACACTGAAGCTTTCTTT

D: .
V: TRBV4-1
J: TRBJ1-1
size: .
CDR3: CASSQDPLRDNAFF
DNA: TGCGCCAGCAGCCAAGACCCCCTCCGGGACAATGCTTTCTTT

D: .
V: TRBV7-2
J: TRBJ1-5
size: few
CDR3: CASSSQGQLSNQPQHF
DNA: TGTGCCAGCAGCTCCCAAGGACAGCTTAGCAATCAGCCCCAGCATTTT

D: .
V: TRBV23-1
J: TRBJ2-1
size: .
CDR3: CASGLVVRVYNEQFF
DNA: TGCGCCAGCGGCCTCGTCGTCAGGGTATACAATGAGCAGTTCTTC

D: TRBD1
V: TRBV7-9
J: TRBJ1-2
size: .
CDR3: CASSLLQGSGYTF
DNA: TGTGCCAGCAGCTTACTACAGGGGTCTGGCTACACCTTC

D: .
V: TRBV30
J: TRBJ2-7
size: .
CDR3: CAWSVGGSYEQYF
DNA: TGTGCCTGGAGTGTTGGGGGTTCCTACGAGCAGTACTTC

D: TRBD2
V: TRBV2
J: TRBJ2-5
size: .
CDR3: CASSRRLAGAGETQYF
DNA: TGTGCCAGCTCGCGAAGACTAGCGGGAGCGGGCGAGACCCAGTACTTC

D: .
V: TRBV7-8
J: TRBJ2-2
size: .
CDR3: CASGTWGGHTGELFF
DNA: TGTGCCAGCGGCACCTGGGGGGGGCACACCGGGGAGCTGTTTTTT

D: .
V: TRBV29-1
J: TRBJ2-1
size: .
CDR3: CSVLRRQEIEQFF
DNA: TGCAGCGTGCTACGTCGACAGGAGATTGAGCAGTTCTTC

D: .
V: TRBV7-2
J: TRBJ2-7
size: .
CDR3: CASGPERARPWEQYF
DNA: TGTGCCAGCGGCCCAGAGCGGGCCCGGCCGTGGGAGCAGTACTTC

D: .
V: TRBV25-1
J: TRBJ2-5
size: .
CDR3: CASQVTVPETQYF
DNA: TGTGCCAGCCAGGTGACGGTGCCAGAGACCCAGTACTTC

D: .
V: TRBV7-9
J: TRBJ2-6
size: few
CDR3: CASSPTAGANVLTF
DNA: TGTGCCAGCAGCCCTACGGCTGGGGCCAACGTCCTGACTTTC

D: TRBD2
V: TRBV30
J: TRBJ2-5
size: .
CDR3: CAWSRDYQGETQYF
DNA: TGTGCCTGGAGCCGGGACTACCAAGGGGAGACCCAGTACTTC

D: .
V: TRBV7-6
J: TRBJ2-3
size: few
CDR3: CASTSGTPSTDTQYF
DNA: TGTGCCAGCACCTCCGGAACACCGAGCACAGATACGCAGTATTTT

D: .
V: TRBV28
J: TRBJ2-4
size: .
CDR3: CASSEQGITIQYF
DNA: TGTGCCAGCAGTGAACAGGGTATCACCATTCAGTACTTC

D: TRBD1
V: TRBV10-3
J: TRBJ2-5
size: few
CDR3: CAITAGTGSGQETQYF
DNA: TGTGCCATCACCGCTGGGACAGGGAGTGGCCAAGAGACCCAGTACTTC

D: .
V: TRBV9
J: TRBJ1-2
size: .
CDR3: CASSVSRGSNYGYTF
DNA: TGTGCCAGCAGCGTAAGTCGGGGCTCTAACTATGGCTACACCTTC

D: .
V: TRBV30
J: TRBJ1-5
size: .
CDR3: CAWSSARSSGGHNQPQHF
DNA: TGTGCCTGGAGCTCGGCCAGATCGAGCGGCGGTCACAATCAGCCCCAGCATTTT

D: .
V: TRBV19
J: TRBJ1-2
size: .
CDR3: CATYSNRAGEWGYTF
DNA: TGTGCCACCTACTCTAACAGAGCTGGGGAATGGGGCTACACCTTC

D: TRBD2
V: TRBV28
J: TRBJ2-5
size: .
CDR3: CASSFLPGGDQETQYF
DNA: TGTGCCAGCAGTTTTCTTCCGGGAGGAGACCAAGAGACCCAGTACTTC

D: .
V: TRBV2
J: TRBJ2-3
size: .
CDR3: CASSERRGADTQYF
DNA: TGTGCCAGCAGTGAAAGAAGAGGGGCAGATACGCAGTATTTT

D: TRBD1
V: TRBV7-2
J: TRBJ1-5
size: .
CDR3: CASSPAGTVGNQPQHF
DNA: TGTGCCAGCAGCCCCGCCGGGACAGTCGGCAATCAGCCCCAGCATTTT

D: TRBD1
V: TRBV5-1
J: TRBJ2-2
size: .
CDR3: CASGPTGIGEVELFF
DNA: TGCGCCAGCGGCCCGACAGGGATCGGTGAGGTGGAGCTGTTTTTT

D: TRBD2
V: TRBV4-3
J: TRBJ2-1
size: .
CDR3: CASSQAPGTSGSYEQFF
DNA: TGCGCCAGCAGCCAAGCTCCCGGGACTAGCGGGAGCTATGAGCAGTTCTTC

D: .
V: TRBV2
J: TRBJ1-5
size: .
CDR3: CASSEVLGGNQPQHF
DNA: TGTGCCAGCTCAGAGGTTCTCGGGGGCAATCAGCCCCAGCATTTT

D: TRBD1
V: TRBV29-1
J: TRBJ2-7
size: .
CDR3: CSVADRGDGEQYF
DNA: TGCAGCGTTGCGGACAGGGGGGATGGCGAGCAGTACTTC

D: .
V: TRBV5-1
J: TRBJ2-2
size: few
CDR3: CASRRDTGELFF
DNA: TGCGCCAGCAGAAGGGACACCGGGGAGCTGTTTTTT

D: TRBD1
V: TRBV7-6
J: TRBJ2-5
size: .
CDR3: CASSRRGQGRETQYF
DNA: TGTGCCAGCAGCCGACGGGGACAGGGGAGGGAGACCCAGTACTTC

D: TRBD2
V: TRBV5-6
J: TRBJ2-3
size: .
CDR3: CASSSAASGRRADTQYF
DNA: TGTGCCAGCAGCTCGGCGGCTAGCGGGAGGAGGGCAGATACGCAGTATTTT

D: TRBD1
V: TRBV29-1
J: TRBJ2-7
size: .
CDR3: CSVGGTGDFEQYF
DNA: TGCAGCGTTGGGGGGACAGGGGATTTCGAGCAGTACTTC

D: .
V: TRBV5-4
J: TRBJ1-2
size: .
CDR3: CASSLDPGRNYGYTF
DNA: TGTGCCAGCAGCTTGGATCCGGGACGGAACTATGGCTACACCTTC

D: .
V: TRBV6-5
J: TRBJ2-1
size: .
CDR3: CASSYVGGTSYNEQFF
DNA: TGTGCCAGCAGTTACGTGGGGGGAACCTCCTACAATGAGCAGTTCTTC